Listed below are T cell receptor beta chains from one sample, sequenced in a study of blood T cell repertoires in COVID-19. Libraries were prepared by immunoSEQ multiplex PCR; TCRdb keeps only in-frame clonotypes and omits some of them. The profile shows roughly 380,000 clones, 75% to 90% of them singletons. The source material was peripheral blood. Source of these receptors: a woman in her forties with COVID-19, enrolled during active disease. CDR3s leave out the opening cysteine and the closing phenylalanine or tryptophan. The order of the fields is J gene, V gene, CDR3 protein.

J gene: TRBJ1-5; V gene: TRBV7-2; CDR3 protein: ASSLEGRGGSNQPQH
J gene: TRBJ1-3; V gene: TRBV6-1; CDR3 protein: ASSVGTGVGGNTIY
J gene: TRBJ1-1; V gene: TRBV19; CDR3 protein: ASSIRGLNTEAF
J gene: TRBJ2-7; V gene: TRBV28; CDR3 protein: ASTKIGGEGYEQY
J gene: TRBJ1-5; V gene: TRBV6-5; CDR3 protein: ASSLDRYSNQPQH
J gene: TRBJ2-1; V gene: TRBV28; CDR3 protein: ASSLWAGPRDEQF
J gene: TRBJ1-2; V gene: TRBV19; CDR3 protein: ASSLRGGGPGYT
J gene: TRBJ1-2; V gene: TRBV7-9; CDR3 protein: ASSFPGEGVYGYT
J gene: TRBJ2-3; V gene: TRBV10-3; CDR3 protein: AISDPAGGPTDTQY
J gene: TRBJ1-4; V gene: TRBV28; CDR3 protein: ASTFLQGVNEKLF
J gene: TRBJ1-6; V gene: TRBV6-5; CDR3 protein: ASSYTGNESPLH
J gene: TRBJ1-1; V gene: TRBV10-3; CDR3 protein: AIGVLGGTTEAF
J gene: TRBJ1-6; V gene: TRBV28; CDR3 protein: ASSLRRGAVNSPLH
J gene: TRBJ2-5; V gene: TRBV11-3; CDR3 protein: ASSPGAGDFETQY
J gene: TRBJ2-7; V gene: TRBV6-2/TRBV6-3; CDR3 protein: ASSQGWTYTYEQY
J gene: TRBJ1-5; V gene: TRBV30; CDR3 protein: AWSSRDQPQH
J gene: TRBJ1-1; V gene: TRBV6-2/TRBV6-3; CDR3 protein: ASSYGTQSGTEAF
J gene: TRBJ2-1; V gene: TRBV3-1/TRBV3-2; CDR3 protein: ASSHLVHKHEQF
J gene: TRBJ2-3; V gene: TRBV7-2; CDR3 protein: ASSLEGMPSDTQY
J gene: TRBJ1-5; V gene: TRBV7-6; CDR3 protein: ASSLSPQGNQPQH
J gene: TRBJ1-1; V gene: TRBV2; CDR3 protein: ASSPEMNTEAF
J gene: TRBJ2-4; V gene: TRBV5-1; CDR3 protein: ASSSGLAGAINIQY
J gene: TRBJ2-7; V gene: TRBV6-5; CDR3 protein: ASRSRFSGAYEQY
J gene: TRBJ2-1; V gene: TRBV9; CDR3 protein: ASSGAGTGPSDEQF
J gene: TRBJ2-1; V gene: TRBV7-2; CDR3 protein: ASSLASGTNNEQF
J gene: TRBJ1-6; V gene: TRBV7-8; CDR3 protein: ASSHTWEGNSPLH
J gene: TRBJ1-3; V gene: TRBV7-7; CDR3 protein: ASSPGTTGNTIY
J gene: TRBJ2-5; V gene: TRBV14; CDR3 protein: ASSQVLAFQETQY
J gene: TRBJ1-5; V gene: TRBV19; CDR3 protein: ASSTQASNQPQH
J gene: TRBJ1-2; V gene: TRBV13; CDR3 protein: ASSRAGAHGYT
J gene: TRBJ1-6; V gene: TRBV23-1; CDR3 protein: ASTRTGLRSPLH
J gene: TRBJ1-5; V gene: TRBV18; CDR3 protein: ASSSGQGAFQPQH
J gene: TRBJ1-1; V gene: TRBV7-8; CDR3 protein: ASSQGQARGHAF
J gene: TRBJ2-7; V gene: TRBV4-1; CDR3 protein: ASSQPGLPLSEQY
J gene: TRBJ2-7; V gene: TRBV27; CDR3 protein: ASSLFRHSYEQY
J gene: TRBJ2-7; V gene: TRBV28; CDR3 protein: ASVMEGYEQY
J gene: TRBJ2-6; V gene: TRBV15; CDR3 protein: ATTQPRGGANVLT
J gene: TRBJ1-1; V gene: TRBV28; CDR3 protein: ASASSLSEAF
J gene: TRBJ2-2; V gene: TRBV18; CDR3 protein: ASSPPSGTSGTGELF
J gene: TRBJ2-2; V gene: TRBV6-2/TRBV6-3; CDR3 protein: ASSRPGGNGELF
J gene: TRBJ2-3; V gene: TRBV6-5; CDR3 protein: ASSYITGADTQY
J gene: TRBJ2-5; V gene: TRBV28; CDR3 protein: ASYRTSAIMETQY
J gene: TRBJ2-3; V gene: TRBV5-1; CDR3 protein: ASSLTSGQGIDTQY
J gene: TRBJ1-2; V gene: TRBV14; CDR3 protein: ASRENRNYGYT
J gene: TRBJ2-7; V gene: TRBV14; CDR3 protein: ASSQDRVSSYEQY
J gene: TRBJ2-4; V gene: TRBV15; CDR3 protein: ATRHYSPGQGRNIQY
J gene: TRBJ2-1; V gene: TRBV7-7; CDR3 protein: ASSLSGTGTSGANEQF